These 24 T cell receptor beta chains were all obtained from the same sample, sequenced in a study of blood T cell repertoires in COVID-19. Sequenced by immunoSEQ multiplex PCR; TCRdb stores in-frame clones only, minus some. This repertoire shows some 100,000 clones, around 88% found once; its top ten account for approximately 8.7%. The sample taken for sequencing was peripheral blood. All receptors derive from a woman in her 70s with acute or convalescent COVID-19.

The genes are TRBV7-6 and TRBJ1-3; D ambiguous. The CDR3 has 14 residues. In germline, CDR1 is SGHVS, CDR2 FNYEAQ. V gave up 3 bases and J gave up 0 bases, with 6 bases separating them. Here the CDR3 reads CASSFESSGNTIYF. CDR3 coding DNA: TGTGCCAGCAGCTTCGAGAGCTCTGGAAACACCATATATTTT.

The chain employs TRBV5-6 and TRBJ2-2; 7 bases are shared with TRBD2. Germline V gene sequence: CDR1 SGHDT, CDR2 YYEEEE. The V and J ends lost 4 bases and 7 bases, in that order; junction bases with no gene match: 4. CDR3 length equals 13 residues. This chain's CDR3 is CASSRGDSGELFF. CDR3 nucleotides: TGTGCCAGCAGCCGGGGGGATAGCGGGGAGCTGTTTTTT. Full variable domain (remainder filled in from reference TRBV5-6 and TRBJ2-2): DAGVTQSPTHLIKTRGQQVTLRCSPKSGHDTVSWYQQALGQGPQFIFQYYEEEERQRGNFPDRFSGHQFPNYSSELNVNALLLGDSALYLCASSRGDSGELFFGEGSRLTVL.

This chain uses TRBV19 with TRBJ2-1, with 7 nucleotides matching TRBD2. Germline lookup yields CDR1 LNHDA and CDR2 SQIVND (reference sequence). CDR3 length: 15 amino acids. V dropped 1 base and J dropped 5; count of bases not matched to a gene: 5. CDR3 in DNA: TGTGCCAGTAGTATAGGCCTAGCGGATCACAATGAGCAGTTCTTC. Translated, it gives CASSIGLADHNEQFF.

J is TRBJ2-5 and V is TRBV29-1, with D possibly matching TRBD1 (6 bases). Germline CDR1 SQVTM, CDR2 ANQGSEA. V gave up 4 bases and J gave up 5 bases, with 11 bases separating them. The CDR3 spans 12 residues. This chain's CDR3 is CSVAGTTETQYF. The CDR3 DNA reads as TGCAGCGTTGCCGGGACAACGGAGACCCAGTACTTC.

This clone has just one count. This chain uses TRBV4-2 with TRBJ2-3; TRBD2 aligns across 7 bases. CDR1 LGHNA and CDR2 YNFKEQ come from the germline V gene. The ends lost 1 base at V and 4 bases at J; junction bases unmatched: 8. The CDR3 has 16 amino acids. CDR3 sequence reads: CASSQVLLRGADTQYF. The CDR3 bases are TGTGCCAGCAGCCAAGTTTTGTTACGGGGGGCAGATACGCAGTATTTT.

The rearrangement uses TRBV11-2 and TRBJ1-6; 9 bases fit TRBD1. V dropped 1 base and J dropped 8; count of bases not matched to a gene: 3. CDR3 length equals 15 residues. Germline V lookup: CDR1 SGHAT, CDR2 FQNNGV. CDR3 nucleotide sequence: TGTGCCAGCAGCTTAGGAGGGACAGGGCATTCACCCCTCCACTTT. Translating it yields CASSLGGTGHSPLHF.

The chain recombines TRBV18 with TRBJ2-2, with 7 bases that match TRBD1. Germline V lookup: CDR1 KGHSH, CDR2 LQKENI. CDR3 length: 16 amino acids. After removal of 2 bases from V and 3 bases from J, the junction contained 6 bases not matched to a gene. The CDR3 region is CASSPINDRDTGELFF. The CDR3 DNA reads TGTGCCAGCTCACCAATTAACGACAGGGACACCGGGGAGCTGTTTTTT.

The sample holds one count of this clone. J is TRBJ2-7 and V is TRBV11-2; 9 bases match TRBD1. The CDR3 runs 15 residues. Looked up from germline, CDR1 is SGHAT and CDR2 is FQNNGV. Germline trimming cut 4 bases from V and 1 base from J; bases unmatched to any gene: 5. As DNA, the CDR3 is TGTGCCAGCAGCTCGGGACAGGGAAAATCCTACGAGCAGTACTTC. Translating gives CASSSGQGKSYEQYF.

In its sample, this clone was seen once. The chain couples TRBV3-1 (or the pseudogene TRBV3-2) to TRBJ1-2; 9 nucleotides agree with TRBD1. Per the germline V gene, CDR1 is LGHDT and CDR2 is YNNKEL (reference sequence). CDR3 length equals 14 residues. The trim removed 4 bases at V and 7 bases at J, leaving 7 bases unmatched. The CDR3 sequence: CASSLGQGKSGYTF. The CDR3 DNA is TGTGCCAGCAGCCTGGGACAGGGTAAGAGTGGCTACACCTTC.

This clone has only one observation. The gene calls are TRBV29-1 and TRBJ1-2; D not certain. This CDR3 comprises 15 residues. Trimming shortened V by 0 bases and J by 2 bases, and 13 bases separated the two germline ends. Germline V gene lookup returns CDR1 SQVTM and CDR2 ANQGSEA. The CDR3 region has the DNA TGCAGCGTTGAAGATCGGGGAGGGCAGAACTATGGCTACACCTTC. Amino acids: CSVEDRGGQNYGYTF.

This clone was counted a single time. The V call is TRBV2, the J call TRBJ1-2; maybe TRBD1 (5 bases). Germline CDR1 SNHLY, CDR2 FYNNEI. The CDR3 extends over 13 amino acids. V shed 4 bases and J shed 4 bases, with 10 bases lying between them. The chain's CDR3 is CASSGGEGYGYTF. The CDR3 nucleotides read TGTGCCAGCAGTGGGGGGGAAGGCTATGGCTACACCTTC.

The rearrangement uses TRBV3-1 (or the pseudogene TRBV3-2) and TRBJ1-2; D is ambiguous. V was shortened by 1 base and J by 4 bases, with 7 bases between the two germline ends. Germline CDR1 is LGHDT and CDR2 is YNNKEL (reference sequence). CDR3 length equals 13 residues. CDR3 DNA sequence: TGTGCCAGCAGCCAAGCCGACACCTATGGCTACACCTTC. Translation gives CASSQADTYGYTF.

V and J are TRBV7-2 and TRBJ2-5; TRBD2 is a possible D gene (6 bases). Per germline, CDR1 SGHTA and CDR2 FQGNSA. This CDR3 comprises 15 residues. Trimming took 2 bases from V and 2 from J, leaving 12 bases between them. The DNA for the CDR3 is TGTGCCAGCAGCTTATGGACGGGAGTACAAGAGACCCAGTACTTC. This gives the protein CASSLWTGVQETQYF.

This clone showed up just once. This chain connects TRBV6-5 to TRBJ1-3; D unclear. This CDR3 is 14 amino acids long. Trimming pared 0 bases from V and 2 bases from J, leaving 5 bases between. Germline loops: CDR1 MNHEY, CDR2 SVGAGI. In DNA form, the CDR3 reads TGTGCCAGCAGTTACTCGGCGGCTGGAAACACCATATATTTT. Encoded protein: CASSYSAAGNTIYF.

The chain carries TRBV11-2 and TRBJ2-3; 7 bases map to TRBD1. V lost 5 bases to trimming and J lost 2 bases; unmatched junction nucleotides: 7. The germline gives CDR1 SGHAT, CDR2 FQNNGV. CDR3 size: 15 residues. The CDR3 sequence: CASSLAGQDTDTQYF. The CDR3 DNA reads as TGTGCCAGCAGCCTGGCCGGACAGGACACAGATACGCAGTATTTT.

The rearrangement uses TRBV27 and TRBJ1-6; 10 bases are a match to TRBD1. This CDR3 has 16 residues. Per germline, CDR1 MNHEY and CDR2 SMNVEV (reference sequence). V shed 4 bases, J shed 9 bases, and the junction held 9 bases outside the gene matches. CDR3 loop: CASSSTGGGKGSPLHF. The DNA for the CDR3 is TGTGCCAGCAGTTCGACAGGGGGCGGAAAGGGTTCACCCCTCCACTTT.

This clone has more than one count but fewer than ten. The chain is built from TRBV2 and TRBJ2-7; no definite D call. This CDR3 region has 11 residues. Germline values: CDR1 SNHLY, CDR2 FYNNEI. Trimming stripped 4 bases from V and 6 bases from J, with 7 bases between. For the CDR3, the DNA is TGTGCCAGCAGTGGGCCATCCGAGCAGTACTTC. Translated, it gives CASSGPSEQYF. The whole variable domain, remainder taken from reference TRBV2 and TRBJ2-7, is EPEVTQTPSHQVTQMGQEVILRCVPISNHLYFYWYRQILGQKVEFLVSFYNNEISEKSEIFDDQFSVERPDGSNFTLKIRSTKLEDSAMYFCASSGPSEQYFGPGTRLTVT.

The chain joins TRBV18 to TRBJ1-5; D gene ambiguous. The CDR3 has 16 residues. Germline CDR1 and CDR2: KGHSH and LQKENI. V lost 3 bases and J 4 bases, leaving 16 bases between the germline ends. The CDR3 nucleotides read TGTGCCAGCTCACCTGGGGTCCCCGCGGGGAATCAGCCCCAGCATTTT. Translated, it gives CASSPGVPAGNQPQHF.

The CDR3 region has the DNA TGTGCCAGCAGTGAAGGGACTAGTCGCGGGGAGCTGTTTTTT. It yields the protein CASSEGTSRGELFF. This chain links TRBV6-1 with TRBJ2-2; 7 bases line up with TRBD2. CDR1 MNHNS and CDR2 SASEGT come from the germline V gene. CDR3 length equals 14 residues. V trimming: 1 base; J trimming: 7 bases; junction bases outside the gene matches: 3.

The DNA of the CDR3 is TGTGCCAGCAGCCAAGCTCGCGGAGCTTACAATGAGCAGTTCTTC. It specifies CASSQARGAYNEQFF. V is TRBV3-1 (or the pseudogene TRBV3-2) and J is TRBJ2-1; D unclear. V lost 1 base and J 4 bases, leaving 11 bases between the germline ends. The CDR3 spans 15 residues. CDR1 and CDR2 (germline): LGHDT, YNNKEL (reference sequence).

The chain combines TRBV7-2 with TRBJ2-1; no reliable D call. Germline values: CDR1 SGHTA, CDR2 FQGNSA. Trimming took 0 bases from V and 4 from J, leaving 10 bases between them. This CDR3 contains 15 residues. CDR3: CASSLAERSYNEQFF. In DNA form, the CDR3 reads TGTGCCAGCAGCTTAGCGGAGAGGAGTTACAATGAGCAGTTCTTC.

V gene TRBV19 combines with J gene TRBJ2-1; 15 bases fit TRBD2. Germline CDR1 and CDR2: LNHDA and SQIVND (reference sequence). This CDR3 contains 17 residues. V trimming: 6 bases; J trimming: 0 bases; junction bases outside the gene matches: 3. The CDR3 here is CASRGLAGGSSYNEQFF. The CDR3 DNA is TGTGCCAGTAGGGGACTAGCGGGGGGCAGCTCCTACAATGAGCAGTTCTTC.

J is TRBJ2-4 and V is TRBV4-1; tentatively, D is TRBD1 (6 bases). V lost 1 base and J lost 1, with 11 bases in between. CDR1 and CDR2 from the germline V gene are MGHRA and YSYEKL. The CDR3 has 16 residues. In DNA form, the CDR3 reads TGCGCCAGCAGCCAAGTGGGGGCTCTGGCCAAAAACATTCAGTACTTC. This codes for CASSQVGALAKNIQYF.

The chain combines TRBV11-2 with TRBJ2-2; 8 bases line up with TRBD1. The CDR3 has 16 residues. Per the germline V gene, CDR1 is SGHAT and CDR2 is FQNNGV. Trimming at V came to 7 bases and at J to 4 bases, leaving 11 bases not matched to a gene. CDR3 nucleotides: TGTGCCAGCACCCAAACCGGGACAGGACCCACCGGGGAGCTGTTTTTT. This sequence encodes CASTQTGTGPTGELFF.